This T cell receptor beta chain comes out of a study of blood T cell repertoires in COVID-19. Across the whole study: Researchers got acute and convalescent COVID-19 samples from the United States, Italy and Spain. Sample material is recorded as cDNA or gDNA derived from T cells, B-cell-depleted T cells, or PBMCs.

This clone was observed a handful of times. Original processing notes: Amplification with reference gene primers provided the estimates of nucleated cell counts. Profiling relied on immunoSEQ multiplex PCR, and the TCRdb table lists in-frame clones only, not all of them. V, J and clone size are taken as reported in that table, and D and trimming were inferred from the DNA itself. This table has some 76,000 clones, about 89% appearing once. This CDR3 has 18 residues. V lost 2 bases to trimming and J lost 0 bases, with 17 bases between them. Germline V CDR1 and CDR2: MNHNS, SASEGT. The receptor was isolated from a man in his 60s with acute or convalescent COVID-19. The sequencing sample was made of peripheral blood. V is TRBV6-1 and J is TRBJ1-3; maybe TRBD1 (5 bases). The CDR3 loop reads CASSESELQGFSGNTIYF. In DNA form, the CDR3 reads TGTGCCAGCAGTGAAAGCGAGTTGCAGGGATTCTCTGGAAACACCATATATTTT.